Below, 9 T cell receptor beta chains from the same sample are listed, as sequenced in a study of T cell clusters in autoimmune cytopenias. TRB was amplified from approximately 250 ng of peripheral blood genomic DNA per sample. One tube held mixed TRB-A and TRB-B primer pools for touch-down PCR. TCRdb re-called the multiplex PCR reads and shows each CDR3 protein once, DNA omitted. The sample has about 3,100 distinct CDR3 sequences; the top ten hold roughly 18%. Sequencing used peripheral blood. All receptors come from a human donor with an autoimmune cytopenia or autoimmune hepatitis (not recorded which).

Its frequency marks this clonotype as medium-sized. The chain carries TRBV30 and TRBJ1-6; TCRdb returns TRBD1, unconfirmable since there is no DNA. The CDR3 is 14 residues long. Germline V gene sequence: CDR1 GTSNPN, CDR2 SVGIG (reference sequence). The CDR3 is CAWSRGAYNSPLHF.

The CDR3 spells CASSLGQIQETQYF. The chain is built from TRBV7-6 and TRBJ2-5; TCRdb picks TRBD1, but there is no DNA to check that call. This CDR3 contains 14 residues. Per germline, CDR1 SGHVS and CDR2 FNYEAQ.

This clonotype ranks as medium-sized in terms of frequency. This sequence joins TRBV12-3 or TRBV12-4 and TRBJ1-2; TCRdb gives TRBD1 as the D gene, but with no DNA this cannot be confirmed. The CDR3 has 17 residues. The CDR3 is CASSPRRQIVGSGGYTF.

This clonotype is labeled medium-sized based on frequency. The chain uses TRBV12-3 or TRBV12-4 and TRBJ1-5. The CDR3 extends over 17 amino acids. The CDR3 protein is CASSWEPNLSVGQPQHF.

This clonotype ranks as medium-sized in terms of frequency. The V and J genes are TRBV6-2 or TRBV6-3 and TRBJ1-1. The germline V gene encodes CDR1 MNHEY and CDR2 SVGEGT. This CDR3 has 11 residues. CDR3: CASKGNTEAFF.

Frequency places this clonotype as medium-sized. The chain uses TRBV12-3 or TRBV12-4 and TRBJ1-1; the TCRdb D gene call, TRBD1, has no DNA to confirm it. The CDR3 is 13 amino acids. The CDR3 sequence is CASSSRTTGRAFF.

Its frequency marks this clonotype as medium-sized. The chain couples TRBV6-5 to TRBJ2-7; without DNA, the TCRdb call of TRBD2 cannot be checked. Germline V gene sequence: CDR1 MNHEY, CDR2 SVGAGI. The CDR3 extends over 18 amino acids. The CDR3 sequence: CASSYTGPKRGAGYEQYF.

The chain recombines TRBV20-1 with TRBJ2-2; TCRdb lists TRBD1, though no DNA is available to test this call. From germline, CDR1 is DFQATT and CDR2 SNEGSKA (reference sequence). The length of the CDR3 is 16 residues. CDR3 region: CSARVWGRWDTGELFF.

This clonotype is called medium-sized based on its frequency. The genes are TRBV5-6 and TRBJ2-7; no DNA is available, so the TRBD1 call from TCRdb remains unchecked. From germline, CDR1 is SGHDT and CDR2 YYEEEE. The CDR3 length is 15 residues. CDR3 sequence: CASSLTTGIYYEQYF.